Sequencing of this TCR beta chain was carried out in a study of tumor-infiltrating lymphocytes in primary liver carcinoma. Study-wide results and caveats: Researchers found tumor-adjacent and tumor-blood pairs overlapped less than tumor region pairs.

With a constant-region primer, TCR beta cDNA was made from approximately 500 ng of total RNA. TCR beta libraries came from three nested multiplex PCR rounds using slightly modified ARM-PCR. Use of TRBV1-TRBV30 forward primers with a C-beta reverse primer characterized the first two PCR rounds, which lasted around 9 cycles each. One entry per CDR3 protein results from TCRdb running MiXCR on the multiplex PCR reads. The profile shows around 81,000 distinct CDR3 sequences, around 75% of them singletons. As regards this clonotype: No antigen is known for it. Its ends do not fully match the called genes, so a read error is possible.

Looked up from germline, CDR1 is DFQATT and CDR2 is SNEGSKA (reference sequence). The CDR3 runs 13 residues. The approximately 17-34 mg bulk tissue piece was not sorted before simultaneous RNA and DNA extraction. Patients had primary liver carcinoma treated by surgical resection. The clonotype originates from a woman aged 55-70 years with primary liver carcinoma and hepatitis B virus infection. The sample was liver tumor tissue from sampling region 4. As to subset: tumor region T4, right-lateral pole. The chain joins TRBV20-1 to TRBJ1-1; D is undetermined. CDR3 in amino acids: CSARGGRSTEAFF. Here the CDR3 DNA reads TGCAGTGCCAGAGGAGGGAGATCCACTGAAGCTTTCTTT.